The text below deals with one T cell receptor (beta chain). There are a few counts of this clonotype. There is no known antigen for this receptor. Base quality data are lacking; no much larger clone is found one base away. The data are from a study of T cells in Graves' hyperthyroidism and ophthalmopathy (dated by TCRdb to about 2019). Regarding the research as a whole: To identify distinguishing TCR V-J signatures, a discovery cohort of about 95 patients was used, comprising approximately 40 with Graves' ophthalmopathy and some 60 with stable Graves' hyperthyroidism. An independent validation cohort of around 19 hyperthyroidism patients and roughly 16 patients who later progressed to ophthalmopathy tested prospective prediction of ophthalmopathy. The 90 to 100 discovery patients were randomly divided into training and test sets at a 7:3 ratio. The study also compared thyroid tissue and blood T-cell repertoires from 6 or 7 Graves' hyperthyroidism patients. After blood sampling, hyperthyroidism patients were treated with methimazole at a starting dose of 30 mg daily, and ophthalmopathy patients were treated with high-dose intravenous methylprednisolone. TCR Vbeta CDR3 sequencing of some 140 peripheral blood samples (over 40 ophthalmopathy, 75 to 85 hyperthyroidism and some 17 progressor patients) is reported in the paper. Points the paper makes about the study in general: Sample size was not statistically predetermined, and investigators were not blinded to group allocation. Most expanded thyroid clonotypes (frequency above 0.001) were also detected in blood, a finding suggesting that blood repertoires may reflect thyroid immune responses. In validation, progression to ophthalmopathy was predicted by the model with nearly 71% sensitivity and 72% to 85% specificity, a median of around 6.5 months before onset. A model built on a 13 V-J signature distinguished ophthalmopathy from stable hyperthyroidism, reaching about 89% sensitivity and about 81% specificity in cross-validation and 80%/75% in testing.

Patients with uncontrolled infections, other autoimmune diseases, pregnancy or lactation were excluded. Diagnoses were established on the basis of clinical symptoms, serum thyroxine and TRAb, thyroid ultrasound, and orbital computed tomography. Total RNA was extracted using Trizol reagent, and RNA quality was assessed on an Agilent 2100 Bioanalyzer. Trimming takes 7 bases off V and 9 bases off J; junction bases not matched to a gene: 8. Taken from cysteine to phenylalanine, the CDR3 has 12 residues. The read is trimmed to its CDR3 DNA, 36 bases read in frame from base 1. Based on the germline V gene, the CDR1 and CDR2 sequences are ENHRY and SYGVKD. TCR beta CDR3 regions were amplified from RNA transcripts. The first round of RT-PCR for the TCR CDR3 was performed with the HTBI primer set and the Qiagen OneStep RT-PCR kit. Libraries were constructed in a second round of multiplex PCR, after which size selection and purification were performed. Sequencing of the libraries was done on an Illumina HiSeq2000 using paired-end 100 bp reads. In the source study's methods: Raw data were processed with SOAPnuke, discarding reads with adapters, uncalled bases, mean Phred below 15, or no exact constant-primer or identifier match. COPE v1.2.5 was used to merge the high-quality paired reads, and each unique nucleotide sequence was defined as a clonotype. MiTCR v1.1 was used to align clonotypes to the IMGT TRBV, TRBD and TRBJ reference segments. The analysis was restricted to V-J combinations with a frequency above 0.0001, which together covered about 99% of the repertoires. The TCS score was defined as the ratio of F50 (clonal expansion) to E x V (chaos), calculated using BLOSUM62-based TCRdist between CDR3 peptides within each V-J. Welch's t-statistics and random forest reduced several hundred V-J features to 13, which were used in a naive Bayes classifier (R e1071). The Morisita-Horn index was used to measure how similar the thyroid and blood repertoires were. The public reads were reanalyzed by TCRdb: fastp trimming at Q25, MiXCR alignment, in-frame beta chains only. Here each entry gathers all rows of one CDR3 protein and keeps the most common genes and DNA. The V and J calls follow TCRdb's processing rather than the paper's. The sample yields 540,000 or so distinct CDR3 sequences; 35% to 55% were counted once. The biggest ten clones account for around 19% of the sample.

The receptor's source is an adult woman with Graves' disease, either hyperthyroidism or ophthalmopathy (not recorded which). The V and J genes are TRBV10-3 and TRBJ2-5; TRBD1 fits 7 bases in the junction. The sequencing sample was made of peripheral blood or thyroid tissue (not recorded which). DNA sequence: TGTGCCATCACCGACAGGGATTTGCCCCAGTACTTC. Translation gives CAITDRDLPQYF.